The 9 T cell receptor beta chains presented below share a single source sample, sequenced in a study of blood T cell repertoires in COVID-19. Produced via immunoSEQ multiplex PCR; TCRdb's table is partial and in-frame only. The sample records under 80,000 clones, around four fifths being singletons. Sequenced material: peripheral blood. The receptor source for this set is a man aged 65 to 85 with acute or convalescent COVID-19.

The rearrangement links TRBV7-3 to TRBJ2-3, with 9 bases identical to TRBD2. Germline assignment: CDR1 SGHTA and CDR2 FQGTGA. The CDR3 spans 16 residues. J gave up 1 base and V 5 bases, and 7 bases lay outside the gene matches. DNA for the CDR3: TGTGCCAGCAGCCCAAGGGCTAGCGGGGGCACAGATACGCAGTATTTT. Translated: CASSPRASGGTDTQYF.

The chain uses TRBV23-1 and TRBJ1-6; D not certain. TRBV23-1 is treated as an ORF (open reading frame) with a function not yet certain. CDR3 length equals 15 residues. The V end lost 0 bases, the J end lost 3 bases, and 6 bases lay between the germline ends. CDR3 protein: CASSQSYIYNSPLHF. The CDR3, as DNA: TGCGCCAGCAGTCAATCGTACATCTATAATTCACCCCTCCACTTT.

This sequence joins TRBV5-1 and TRBJ2-2, with D possibly TRBD1 on 5 matching bases. The CDR3 is made up of 15 amino acids. Germline loops: CDR1 SGHRS, CDR2 YFSETQ. Trimming removed 4 bases from V and 3 bases from J, with 13 bases in between. The CDR3 region is CASSSLSGHTGELFF. DNA for the CDR3: TGCGCCAGCAGCAGCCTGTCAGGGCACACCGGGGAGCTGTTTTTT. The variable domain in full, completed from reference TRBV5-1 and TRBJ2-2, reads KAGVTQTPRYLIKTRGQQVTLSCSPISGHRSVSWYQQTPGQGLQFLFEYFSETQRNKGNFPGRFSGRQFSNSRSEMNVSTLELGDSALYLCASSSLSGHTGELFFGEGSRLTVL.

The J gene is TRBJ2-7, the V gene TRBV5-1; TRBD1 matches 12 bases. The germline CDR1 and CDR2 sequences are SGHRS and YFSETQ. The J segment lost 9 bases and the V segment lost 4 bases, leaving 11 bases of the junction unmatched. The CDR3 length is 15 residues. This chain's CDR3 is CASSVTGTGGRGQYF. The CDR3 nucleotides read TGCGCCAGCAGCGTCACCGGGACAGGGGGCAGGGGGCAGTACTTC.

The genes are TRBV5-4 and TRBJ2-5, with 8 nucleotides matching TRBD2. CDR1 is SGHNT, CDR2 YYREEE, per germline (reference sequence). V was pared by 7 bases and J by 0 bases, with 5 bases of the junction left unmatched. The CDR3 has 14 residues. CDR3 nucleotides: TGTGCCAGCGGGGGAGCGGGGGACCAAGAGACCCAGTACTTC. Protein product: CASGGAGDQETQYF. The full variable domain, in which reference TRBV5-4 and TRBJ2-5 provide the parts outside the CDR3, is ETGVTQSPTHLIKTRGQQVTLRCSSQSGHNTVSWYQQALGQGPQFIFQYYREEENGRGNFPPRFSGLQFPNYSSELNVNALELDDSALYLCASGGAGDQETQYFGPGTRLLVL.

To note about this clone: Other DNA sequences in this specimen translate into the identical CDR3. The chain is built from TRBV5-1 and TRBJ1-1; 7 bases agree with TRBD1. This CDR3 is 13 amino acids long. Germline CDR1 SGHRS, CDR2 YFSETQ. J lost 3 bases, V lost 5 bases, and 4 bases had no gene match. CDR3 in DNA: TGCGCCAGCAGGTACGGACAGGACACTGAAGCTTTCTTT. It translates to CASRYGQDTEAFF.

This clone was detected only once. The rearrangement uses TRBV19 and TRBJ1-4; maybe TRBD1 (5 bases). CDR3 length equals 15 residues. V was clipped by 6 bases and J by 11 bases, with 22 bases between them. Germline loops: CDR1 LNHDA, CDR2 SQIVND (reference sequence). CDR3 sequence (DNA): TGTGCCAGTAGCGTCGGGGCGCGGGGTGTCGGGAAACTGTTTTTT. Its protein product is CASSVGARGVGKLFF.

This clone has a handful of counts. The chain recombines TRBV28 with TRBJ1-6, with 9 bases lining up with TRBD1. CDR1 MDHEN and CDR2 SYDVKM come from the germline V gene. CDR3 length: 16 amino acids. Trimming at V came to 6 bases and at J to 10 bases, leaving 13 bases not matched to a gene. In nucleotides, the CDR3 is TGTGCCAGCAGGGATGGGACAGGGAGTTTTAAGTCACCCCTCCACTTT. Translation gives CASRDGTGSFKSPLHF.

This clone appeared once. The chain recombines TRBV28 with TRBJ2-7; 9 bases align to TRBD2. The CDR3 totals 17 residues. CDR1 is MDHEN and CDR2 is SYDVKM in the germline V gene. V dropped 3 bases and J dropped 0; count of bases not matched to a gene: 9. The CDR3 DNA reads TGTGCCAGCAGTTTGACCCTTAGCGGGGGATTCTCCTACGAGCAGTACTTC. Protein product: CASSLTLSGGFSYEQYF.